A single sample is the source of the 18 T cell receptor beta chains below, sequenced in a study of neurological immune-mediated disorders (dated by TCRdb to about 2019). Libraries came from 5' RACE. These reads were obtained on an Illumina HiSeq 2500. In TCRdb, the public reads were trimmed at Q25 with fastp and aligned with MiXCR, with productive beta chains retained. Every entry covers one CDR3 protein and lists the most common genes and DNA from its rows. The sample table holds some 38,000 distinct CDR3 sequences, of which less than 15% were seen once. Roughly a quarter of the sample comes from the top ten. The sample consisted of PBMCs. The receptor set was obtained from a woman between 45 and 60 years old with HTLV-1-associated myelopathy (HAM/TSP).

This clonotype was observed at least ten times. The rearrangement links TRBV3-1 to TRBJ2-5, with D perhaps matching TRBD2 (6 bases). Germline CDR1 reads LGHDT; CDR2 reads YNNKEL (reference sequence). V was trimmed by 5 bases and J by 1 base, leaving 17 bases between them. This CDR3 comprises 16 residues. The CDR3 is CASSSLLARGQETQYF. The DNA for the CDR3 is TGTGCCAGCAGCTCATTACTAGCTCGGGGCCAAGAGACCCAGTACTTC.

This clonotype was recorded at least ten times. The chain is built from TRBV12-3 or TRBV12-4 and TRBJ1-1; the D is unclear. The germline V and J ends were trimmed by 6 bases and 1 base, with 6 bases remaining between them. The CDR3 totals 12 residues. CDR3 amino acids: CASRLSNTEAFF. CDR3 DNA: TGTGCCAGCAGACTGTCGAACACTGAAGCTTTCTTT.

There are many counts of this clonotype. The rearrangement links TRBV5-1 to TRBJ2-1; the D gene is possibly TRBD1 (5 bases). The germline gives CDR1 SGHRS, CDR2 YFSETQ. This CDR3 has 12 residues. V lost 4 bases to trimming and J lost 7 bases, with 9 bases between them. The CDR3 loop reads CASSDSGNEQFF. The CDR3 DNA is TGCGCCAGCAGCGACAGTGGGAATGAGCAGTTCTTC.

This clonotype was counted at least ten times. This rearrangement joins TRBV27 to TRBJ2-3; 8 nucleotides agree with TRBD2. The CDR3 extends over 16 amino acids. Germline V gene lookup returns CDR1 MNHEY and CDR2 SMNVEV (reference sequence). V dropped 5 bases and J dropped 6; count of bases not matched to a gene: 13. The CDR3 is CASSLDGGAFGDTQYF. The CDR3 DNA sequence: TGTGCCAGCAGTCTGGACGGGGGGGCTTTTGGCGATACGCAGTATTTT.

This clonotype has at least ten counts. V is TRBV5-1 and J is TRBJ2-1; D is perhaps TRBD1 (6 bases). V was cut by 4 bases and J by 1 base, with 12 bases left in between. Germline assignment: CDR1 SGHRS and CDR2 YFSETQ. The CDR3 consists of 15 residues. CDR3: CASSLDSGSYNEQFF. The CDR3 DNA is TGCGCCAGCAGCCTGGACAGCGGTTCCTACAATGAGCAGTTCTTC.

This clonotype was observed at least ten times. The chain combines TRBV5-8 with TRBJ2-1, with TRBD2 matching over 7 bases. The CDR3 contains 15 residues. CDR1 is SGHTS, CDR2 YDEGEE, per germline. Unmatched junction bases numbered 11, after V lost 1 base and J lost 10 bases. This CDR3 reads CASSLPNGGIWEQFF. The CDR3 nucleotides read TGTGCCAGCAGCTTGCCGAACGGGGGGATATGGGAGCAGTTCTTC.

The table lists this clonotype with many counts. The V and J genes are TRBV7-2 and TRBJ2-1, with D perhaps TRBD1 (5 bases). Germline V gene data show CDR1 as SGHTA and CDR2 as FQGNSA. The CDR3 spans 14 residues. Trimming shortened V by 1 base and J by 7 bases, and 11 bases separated the two germline ends. The CDR3 protein is CASSLVRALNEQFF. CDR3 sequence (DNA): TGTGCCAGCAGCTTAGTCAGGGCTTTGAATGAGCAGTTCTTC.

This clonotype was counted at least ten times. The V gene is TRBV20-1, the J gene TRBJ2-7; the D gene is possibly TRBD1 (6 bases). Trimming stripped 3 bases from V and 4 bases from J, with 16 bases between. The germline V gene has CDR1 DFQATT and CDR2 SNEGSKA (reference sequence). CDR3 size: 14 residues. The CDR3 reads CSASDPGTFYEQYF. CDR3 DNA: TGCAGTGCTAGCGATCCCGGGACATTTTACGAGCAGTACTTC.

This clonotype was recorded at least ten times. V gene TRBV4-3 combines with J gene TRBJ2-2, with D perhaps TRBD2 (6 bases). CDR3 length equals 13 residues. V shed 1 base and J shed 6 bases, with 6 bases lying between them. Germline CDR1 LGHNA, CDR2 YSLEER. The CDR3 DNA follows: TGCGCCAGCAGCCAAGCGGGGGCCGGGGAGCTGTTTTTT. Its protein is CASSQAGAGELFF.

This clonotype was recorded a few times. This sequence joins TRBV5-1 and TRBJ2-7; D possibly corresponds to TRBD1 (5 bases). Germline assignment: CDR1 SGHRS and CDR2 YFSETQ. This CDR3 spans 16 amino acids. The ends were cut back, 4 bases at V and 5 bases at J, with 22 bases in the middle. This chain's CDR3 is CASSPILYQGIDEQYF. CDR3 DNA sequence: TGCGCCAGCAGCCCCATACTATACCAGGGCATCGACGAGCAGTACTTC.

This clonotype was observed at least ten times. This rearrangement joins TRBV2 to TRBJ1-2; unclear D gene. The ends were cut back, 2 bases at V and 4 bases at J, with 8 bases in the middle. Looked up from germline, CDR1 is SNHLY and CDR2 is FYNNEI. CDR3 length equals 13 residues. In DNA, the CDR3 is TGTGCCAGCAGTGAATTCAGCTCCTATGGCTACACCTTC. Translating it yields CASSEFSSYGYTF.

The sample holds many counts of this clonotype. J is TRBJ2-2 and V is TRBV28, with D possibly being TRBD1 (6 bases). The germline gives CDR1 MDHEN, CDR2 SYDVKM. This CDR3 is 16 amino acids long. The V end was cut by 6 bases, the J end by 2 bases, with 16 bases between. The DNA of the CDR3 is TGTGCCAGCAGAGTCTTTCGGGACATTAACACCGGGGAGCTGTTTTTT. It codes for CASRVFRDINTGELFF. Full variable domain (outside the CDR3, taken from reference TRBV28 and TRBJ2-2): DVKVTQSSRYLVKRTGEKVFLECVQDMDHENMFWYRQDPGLGLRLIYFSYDVKMKEKGDIPEGYSVSREKKERFSLILESASTNQTSMYLCASRVFRDINTGELFFGEGSRLTVL.

This clonotype was counted many times. The V and J genes are TRBV6-6 and TRBJ2-5; 7 bases agree with TRBD2. The ends lost 2 bases at V and 4 bases at J; junction bases unmatched: 7. The CDR3 has 15 residues. Germline V CDR1 and CDR2: MNHNY, SVGAGI (reference sequence). The chain's CDR3 is CASSYVAGVGETQYF. The CDR3, as DNA: TGTGCCAGCAGTTACGTGGCGGGGGTAGGAGAGACCCAGTACTTC.

The chain has TRBV28 and TRBJ2-5, with D tentatively TRBD1 or TRBD2 (6 bases each). Trimming pared 3 bases from V and 4 bases from J, leaving 18 bases between. Germline assignment: CDR1 MDHEN and CDR2 SYDVKM. The CDR3 totals 16 residues. CDR3 amino acids: CASSFSDGGLRETQYF. CDR3 bases: TGTGCCAGCAGTTTTTCGGACGGGGGCCTTCGAGAGACCCAGTACTTC.

This clonotype has ten or more counts. The V and J genes are TRBV11-1 and TRBJ1-1, with D unclear. This CDR3 is built from 13 residues. V was cut by 5 bases and J by 0 bases, with 7 bases left in between. Germline CDR1 SGHAT, CDR2 FQDESV (reference sequence). The CDR3 nucleotides read TGTGCCAGCAGCGGCCAGATGAACACTGAAGCTTTCTTT. Translated: CASSGQMNTEAFF.

In its sample, this clonotype was seen many times. The V call is TRBV20-1, the J call TRBJ2-3, with 8 bases lining up with TRBD2. V shed 5 bases and J 4 bases; nucleotides not matched to a gene: 5. Per the germline V gene, CDR1 is DFQATT and CDR2 is SNEGSKA (reference sequence). The CDR3 is 13 amino acids. CDR3 bases: TGCAGTGCTCTCCGGCGGGGGGCAGATACGCAGTATTTT. Its translation: CSALRRGADTQYF.

This clonotype was recorded at least ten times. The V gene is TRBV20-1, the J gene TRBJ2-5; D remains unclear. The germline V gene encodes CDR1 DFQATT and CDR2 SNEGSKA (reference sequence). CDR3 size: 14 residues. Trimming took 2 bases from V and 5 from J, leaving 15 bases between them. DNA for the CDR3: TGCAGTGCTAGAAGGCCTTCGCTGGGGGAGACCCAGTACTTC. It translates to CSARRPSLGETQYF.

In its sample, this clonotype was seen many times. J is TRBJ1-1 and V is TRBV6-5, with D perhaps TRBD1 (5 bases). Germline CDR1 MNHEY, CDR2 SVGAGI. V lost 0 bases and J 3 bases, leaving 8 bases between the germline ends. The CDR3 has 14 amino acids. The CDR3 DNA reads as TGTGCCAGCAGTTACTCTGGGGGGGACACTGAAGCTTTCTTT. Translated: CASSYSGGDTEAFF.